Sequencing of this TCR beta chain was carried out in a study of neoadjuvant anti-PD-1 for oral cavity cancer. Study information: Patients without progression received a fourth nivolumab dose around day 43, then surgical resection on days 50-56.

The table came from immunoSEQ multiplex PCR; TCRdb's copy has only in-frame clones and leaves some out. The repertoire holds around 65,000 clones, with approximately 87% as singletons. Overall study findings and caveats: Pretreatment Treg/Th17 ratio correlated inversely with post-treatment tumor clonality.

As to this clone: Its antigen is unknown.

The time point: after neoadjuvant nivolumab, at surgical resection. The source of this sequence is a person aged 40 to 85 with oral cavity squamous cell carcinoma. Specimen: PBMCs, collected after nivolumab (anti-PD-1) treatment.

The CDR3 here is CASSSPGGAGTDTQYF. The CDR3 DNA reads TGTGCCAGCAGTTCCCCCGGGGGGGCCGGCACAGATACGCAGTATTTT. The rearrangement joins TRBV6-5 to TRBJ2-3; 8 nucleotides align to TRBD2. J lost 1 base, V lost 4 bases, and 7 bases had no gene match. From germline, CDR1 is MNHEY and CDR2 SVGAGI. This CDR3 is built from 16 residues.